This T cell receptor (beta chain) was sequenced for a study of T cells after yellow fever vaccination. This clonotype was recorded many times. Its antigen is as yet unknown. A universal primer site and UMIs were added as TCR cDNA was made by 5'RACE template switching. TCRdb independently ran MiXCR on the 5' RACE reads; one entry per CDR3 protein. The sample contains about 240,000 distinct CDR3 sequences, about 3.7% of which appear only once. Study findings and constraints: Contamination of FACS-sorted repertoires by abundant clonotypes from the bulk population could occur. Once the booster was given, most primary-vaccination clones reappeared, at roughly 96% for CD4 and roughly 90% for CD8.

Germline V gives CDR1 SGHRS, CDR2 YFSETQ. This CDR3 has 16 residues. V was shortened by 2 bases and J by 4 bases, with 18 bases between the two germline ends. The chain combines TRBV5-1 with TRBJ1-1; a weak D match, TRBD1 (6 bases). The sample consisted of PBMCs, taken 15 days after the yellow fever booster vaccination. This receptor was obtained from a man between 18 and 29 years old who received the YFV17D yellow fever vaccine. CDR3 protein: CASSFNRAGASTEAFF. The CDR3 DNA reads as TGCGCCAGCAGCTTCAACCGGGCGGGGGCAAGCACTGAAGCTTTCTTT.